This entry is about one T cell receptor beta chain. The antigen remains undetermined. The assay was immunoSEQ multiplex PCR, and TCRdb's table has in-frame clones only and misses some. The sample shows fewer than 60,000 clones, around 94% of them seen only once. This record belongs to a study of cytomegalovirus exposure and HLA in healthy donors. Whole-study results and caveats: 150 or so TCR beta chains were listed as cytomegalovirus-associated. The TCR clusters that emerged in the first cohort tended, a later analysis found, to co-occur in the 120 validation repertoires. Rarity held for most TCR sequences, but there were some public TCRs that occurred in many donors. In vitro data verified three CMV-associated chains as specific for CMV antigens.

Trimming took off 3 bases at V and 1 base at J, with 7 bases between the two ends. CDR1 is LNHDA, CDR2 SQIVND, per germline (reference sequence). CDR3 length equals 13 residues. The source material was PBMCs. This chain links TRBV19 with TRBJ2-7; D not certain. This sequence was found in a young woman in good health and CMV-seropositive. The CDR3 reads CASSMVQSYEQYF. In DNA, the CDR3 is TGTGCCAGTAGTATGGTTCAGTCCTACGAGCAGTACTTC.